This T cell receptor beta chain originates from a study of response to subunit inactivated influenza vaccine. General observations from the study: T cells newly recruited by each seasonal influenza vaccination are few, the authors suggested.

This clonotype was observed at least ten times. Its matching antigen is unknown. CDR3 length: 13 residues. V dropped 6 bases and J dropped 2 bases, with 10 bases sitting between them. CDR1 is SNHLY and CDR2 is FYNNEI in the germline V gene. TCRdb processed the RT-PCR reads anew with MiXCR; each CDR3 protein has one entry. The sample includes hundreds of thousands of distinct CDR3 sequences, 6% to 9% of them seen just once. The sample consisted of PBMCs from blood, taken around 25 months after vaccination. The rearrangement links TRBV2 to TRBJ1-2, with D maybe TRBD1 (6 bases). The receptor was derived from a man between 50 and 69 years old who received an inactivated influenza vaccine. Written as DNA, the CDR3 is TGTGCCAGCAGGACGACAGGCAACTATGGCTACACCTTC. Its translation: CASRTTGNYGYTF.